This T cell receptor (beta chain) was obtained from a study of blood T cell repertoires in COVID-19. Assay: immunoSEQ multiplex PCR; the TCRdb copy retains only in-frame clones and omits some. The sample carries 230,000 or so clones, more than 75% recorded once. Germline V gene data show CDR1 as ENHRY and CDR2 as SYGVKD. The CDR3 has 14 residues. J gave up 6 bases and V 3 bases, and 7 bases lay outside the gene matches. The source of this sequence is a man between 35 and 55 years old with active or convalescent COVID-19. Input material: peripheral blood. The gene calls are TRBV10-3 and TRBJ1-2; 7 nucleotides match TRBD1. The CDR3 loop is CAISDHRGGDGYTF. CDR3 DNA: TGTGCCATCAGTGACCACAGGGGTGGGGATGGCTACACCTTC.